The entry below describes one T cell receptor beta chain. Its antigen is unidentified. A much larger clonotype is one base distant, so this may be a read error. These data belong to a study of neurological immune-mediated disorders. Germline CDR1 is SGHTA and CDR2 is FQGNSA. V was cut by 10 bases and J by 2 bases, with 11 bases left in between. This CDR3 contains 12 residues. Study outcomes and limitations: Phylogenetic grouping placed 18 of 34 multiple sclerosis patients' repertoires in one related-CDR3 cluster, a possible signature. Patients with HTLV-1-associated myelopathy showed the most TCR clonal expansion. Those with multiple sclerosis showed the least, falling below healthy controls.

TCRdb re-analysed the 5' RACE reads in MiXCR, keeping a single row per CDR3 protein. The sample records about 52,000 distinct CDR3 sequences, less than 4.5% being singletons. The material sequenced was PBMCs. The receptor comes from a man under 40 with multiple sclerosis. This chain links TRBV7-2 with TRBJ1-2; D ambiguous. CDR3 protein: CAKAGANYGYTF. As DNA, the CDR3 is TGTGCCAAGGCGGGAGCGAACTATGGCTACACCTTC.